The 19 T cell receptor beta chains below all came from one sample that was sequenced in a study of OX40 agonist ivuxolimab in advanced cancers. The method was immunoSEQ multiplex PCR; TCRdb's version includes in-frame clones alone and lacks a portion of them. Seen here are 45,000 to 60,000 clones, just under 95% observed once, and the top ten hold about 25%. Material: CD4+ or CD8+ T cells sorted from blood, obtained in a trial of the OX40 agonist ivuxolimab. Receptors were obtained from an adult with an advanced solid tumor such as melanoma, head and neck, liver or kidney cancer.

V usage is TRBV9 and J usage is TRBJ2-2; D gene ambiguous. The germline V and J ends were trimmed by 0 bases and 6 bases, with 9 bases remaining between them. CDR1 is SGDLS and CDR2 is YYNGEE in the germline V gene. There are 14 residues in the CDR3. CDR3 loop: CASSVESVPGELFF. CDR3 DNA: TGTGCCAGCAGCGTAGAGTCCGTCCCCGGGGAGCTGTTTTTT.

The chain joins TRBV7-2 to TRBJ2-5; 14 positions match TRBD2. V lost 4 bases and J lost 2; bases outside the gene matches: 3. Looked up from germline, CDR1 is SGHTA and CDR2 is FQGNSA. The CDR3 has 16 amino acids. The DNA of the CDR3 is TGTGCCAGCAGCTCGGGGACTAGCGGGAGACAAGAGACCCAGTACTTC. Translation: CASSSGTSGRQETQYF.

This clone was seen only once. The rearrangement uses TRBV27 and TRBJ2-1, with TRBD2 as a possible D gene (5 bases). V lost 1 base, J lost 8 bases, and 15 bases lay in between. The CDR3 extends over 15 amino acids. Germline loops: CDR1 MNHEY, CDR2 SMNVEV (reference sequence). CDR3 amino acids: CASSLYGPEGYEQFF. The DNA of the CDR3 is TGTGCCAGCAGTTTATACGGTCCCGAGGGCTATGAGCAGTTCTTC.

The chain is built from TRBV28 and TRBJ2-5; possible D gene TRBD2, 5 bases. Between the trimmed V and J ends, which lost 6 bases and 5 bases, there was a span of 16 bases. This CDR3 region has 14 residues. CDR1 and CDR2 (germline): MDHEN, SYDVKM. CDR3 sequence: CASSLPTGSETQYF. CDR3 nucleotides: TGTGCCAGCAGCTTACCGACTGGGAGCGAGACCCAGTACTTC. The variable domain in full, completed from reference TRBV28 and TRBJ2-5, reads DVKVTQSSRYLVKRTGEKVFLECVQDMDHENMFWYRQDPGLGLRLIYFSYDVKMKEKGDIPEGYSVSREKKERFSLILESASTNQTSMYLCASSLPTGSETQYFGPGTRLLVL.

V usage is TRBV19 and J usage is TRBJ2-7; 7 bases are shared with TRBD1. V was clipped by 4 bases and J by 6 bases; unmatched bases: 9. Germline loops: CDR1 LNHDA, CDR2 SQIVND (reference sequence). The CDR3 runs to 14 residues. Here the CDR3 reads CASSSDRDLGEQYF. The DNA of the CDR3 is TGTGCCAGTAGTAGTGACAGGGACCTCGGCGAGCAGTACTTC.

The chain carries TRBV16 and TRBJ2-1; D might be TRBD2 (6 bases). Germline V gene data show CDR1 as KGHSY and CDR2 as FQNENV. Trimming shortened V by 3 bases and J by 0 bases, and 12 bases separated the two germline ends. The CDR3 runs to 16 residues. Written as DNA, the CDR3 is TGTGCCAGCAGCCACCAGCGGGTTAGCTCCTACAATGAGCAGTTCTTC. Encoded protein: CASSHQRVSSYNEQFF.

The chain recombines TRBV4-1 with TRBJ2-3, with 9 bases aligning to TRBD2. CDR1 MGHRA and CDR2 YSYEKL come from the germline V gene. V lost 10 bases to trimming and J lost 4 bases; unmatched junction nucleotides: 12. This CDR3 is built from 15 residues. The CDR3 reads CATTRAGGGSDTQYF. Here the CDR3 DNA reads TGCGCCACGACTCGAGCGGGAGGTGGGTCAGATACGCAGTATTTT.

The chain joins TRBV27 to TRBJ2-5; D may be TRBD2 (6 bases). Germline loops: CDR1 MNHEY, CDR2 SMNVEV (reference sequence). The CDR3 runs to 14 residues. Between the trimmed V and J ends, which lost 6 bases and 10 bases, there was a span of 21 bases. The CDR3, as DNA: TGTGCCAGCAGCCAGGAGGGGAGTGGTATTGTCCAGTACTTC. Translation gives CASSQEGSGIVQYF.

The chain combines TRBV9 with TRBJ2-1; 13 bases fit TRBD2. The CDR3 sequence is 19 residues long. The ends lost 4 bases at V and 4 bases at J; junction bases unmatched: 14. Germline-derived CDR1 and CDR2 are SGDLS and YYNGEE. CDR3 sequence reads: CASSPQMLGLAGPYNEQFF. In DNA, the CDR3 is TGTGCCAGCAGCCCCCAGATGTTGGGACTAGCGGGACCTTACAATGAGCAGTTCTTC.

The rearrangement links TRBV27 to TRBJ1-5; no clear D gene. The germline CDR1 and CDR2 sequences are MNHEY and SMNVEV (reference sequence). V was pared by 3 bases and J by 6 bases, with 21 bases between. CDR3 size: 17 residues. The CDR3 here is CASSFWDEGLIVQPQHF. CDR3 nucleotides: TGTGCCAGCAGTTTCTGGGATGAGGGCCTTATCGTTCAGCCCCAGCATTTT.

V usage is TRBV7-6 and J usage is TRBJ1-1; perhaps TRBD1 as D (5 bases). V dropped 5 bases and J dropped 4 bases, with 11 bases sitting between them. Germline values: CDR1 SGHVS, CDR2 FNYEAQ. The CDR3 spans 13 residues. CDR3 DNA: TGTGCCAGCAGCGCCTGGGGGGGCACTGAAGCTTTCTTT. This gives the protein CASSAWGGTEAFF.

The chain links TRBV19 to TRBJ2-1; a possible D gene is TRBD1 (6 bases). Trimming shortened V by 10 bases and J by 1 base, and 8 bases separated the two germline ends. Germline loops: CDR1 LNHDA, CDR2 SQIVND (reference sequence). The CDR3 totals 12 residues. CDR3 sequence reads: CATQGSYNEQFF. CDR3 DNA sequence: TGTGCCACCCAGGGGTCCTACAATGAGCAGTTCTTC.

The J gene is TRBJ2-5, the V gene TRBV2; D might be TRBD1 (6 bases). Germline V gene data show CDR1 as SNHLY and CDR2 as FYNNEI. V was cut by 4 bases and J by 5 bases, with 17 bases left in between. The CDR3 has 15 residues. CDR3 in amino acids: CASSGRTVPAETQYF. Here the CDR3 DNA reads TGTGCCAGCAGTGGACGGACAGTACCCGCCGAGACCCAGTACTTC. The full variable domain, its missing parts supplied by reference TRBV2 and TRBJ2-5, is EPEVTQTPSHQVTQMGQEVILRCVPISNHLYFYWYRQILGQKVEFLVSFYNNEISEKSEIFDDQFSVERPDGSNFTLKIRSTKLEDSAMYFCASSGRTVPAETQYFGPGTRLLVL.

In nucleotides, the CDR3 is TGTGCCAGAAGCGCCCCAGGGGGCGGCACTGAAGCTTTCTTT. Translated, it gives CARSAPGGGTEAFF. The rearrangement joins TRBV5-3 to TRBJ1-1, with TRBD1 matching 8 bases. TRBV5-3 is placed among ORFs of uncertain function. The CDR3 loop spans 14 amino acids. The J segment lost 4 bases and the V segment lost 4 bases, leaving 6 bases of the junction unmatched.

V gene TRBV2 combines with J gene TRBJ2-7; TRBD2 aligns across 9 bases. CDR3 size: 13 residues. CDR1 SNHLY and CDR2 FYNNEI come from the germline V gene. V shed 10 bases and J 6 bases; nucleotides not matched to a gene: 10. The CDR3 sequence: CATSAGGVSEQYF. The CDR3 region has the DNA TGTGCCACTTCAGCGGGAGGAGTGTCCGAGCAGTACTTC.

In DNA, the CDR3 is TGTGCCAGCAGCGTAGAACAGGATTACAATGAGCAGTTCTTC. This sequence encodes CASSVEQDYNEQFF. This rearrangement joins TRBV9 to TRBJ2-1; possible D gene TRBD1, 5 bases. Germline V gene data show CDR1 as SGDLS and CDR2 as YYNGEE. V dropped 0 bases and J dropped 4 bases, with 8 bases sitting between them. The CDR3 contains 14 residues.

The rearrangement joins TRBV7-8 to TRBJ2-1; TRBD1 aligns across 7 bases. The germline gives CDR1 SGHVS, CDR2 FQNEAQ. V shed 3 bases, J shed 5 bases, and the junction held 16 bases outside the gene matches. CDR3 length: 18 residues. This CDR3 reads CASSFMITGAGGNNEQFF. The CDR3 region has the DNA TGTGCCAGCAGCTTTATGATAACTGGGGCAGGGGGAAACAATGAGCAGTTCTTC.

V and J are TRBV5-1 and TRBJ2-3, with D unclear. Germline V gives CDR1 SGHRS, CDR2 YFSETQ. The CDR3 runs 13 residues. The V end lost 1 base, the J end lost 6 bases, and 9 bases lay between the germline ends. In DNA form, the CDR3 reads TGCGCCAGCAGCTTGTACAGCTCGGATACGCAGTATTTT. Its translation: CASSLYSSDTQYF.

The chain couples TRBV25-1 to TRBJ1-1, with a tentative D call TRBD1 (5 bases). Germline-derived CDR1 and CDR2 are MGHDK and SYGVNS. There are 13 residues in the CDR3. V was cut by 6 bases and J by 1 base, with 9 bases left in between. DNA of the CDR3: TGTGCCAGCAGCCCCGGGACGAACACTGAAGCTTTCTTT. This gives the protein CASSPGTNTEAFF.